The count of the clone carrying this T cell receptor (beta chain) is one. Method: immunoSEQ multiplex PCR; TCRdb's copy keeps in-frame clones and lacks some. The table lists some 100,000 clones, over 70% of them singletons, with roughly 23% in the top ten. The data were obtained in a study of blood T cell repertoires in COVID-19. Whole-study context: From T cells, B-cell-depleted T cells, or PBMCs came the material, which was cDNA or gDNA.

Sequencing used peripheral blood. The origin of this receptor is a man aged 80 or over with active or convalescent COVID-19.

The DNA of the CDR3 is TGTGCCAGCAGTCGCGGCGGGACAGGCGGCCCCGGGGAGCTGTTTTTT. Translated: CASSRGGTGGPGELFF. The V and J genes are TRBV3-1 (or the pseudogene TRBV3-2) and TRBJ2-2, with 8 positions matching TRBD1. The CDR3 sequence is 16 residues long. Germline CDR1 is LGHDT and CDR2 is YNNKEL (reference sequence). Trimming removed 6 bases from V and 6 bases from J; junction bases left unmatched: 12.